This is a list of T cell receptor beta chains from one sample in a study of blood T cell repertoires in COVID-19. Libraries were prepared by immunoSEQ multiplex PCR; TCRdb keeps only in-frame clonotypes and omits some of them. Of about 43,000 clones listed, more than 80% are singletons. What was sequenced was peripheral blood. The origin of the receptors is a man between 60 and 75 years old with active COVID-19. CDR3s leave out the opening cysteine and the closing phenylalanine or tryptophan. Size is stated for part of the rows, as once, few or many counts, or as a class when the clone is expanded.

12 NA TRBJ1-4 TRBV6-6 ASRNRATNEKLF
14 NA TRBJ2-3 TRBV19 ASSMTWTVSTDTQY
11 NA TRBJ2-3 TRBV7-2 ASRGTNTDTQY
11 NA TRBJ1-2 TRBV5-1 ASSLDREYGYT
11 NA TRBJ1-1 TRBV5-1 ASSRGDSTEAF
13 NA TRBJ2-3 TRBV6-4 ASSDEAGEGDTQY
12 NA TRBJ2-2 TRBV19 ASSTGSSVGELF
15 NA TRBJ2-2 TRBV9 ASSDRITSGSAGELF
10 NA TRBJ1-1 TRBV5-8 ASPRGPAEAF
12 NA TRBJ1-2 TRBV28 ASSRDRANYGYT
14 NA TRBJ2-2 TRBV3-1/TRBV3-2 ASSHPTSGGTGELF
11 NA TRBJ1-1 TRBV13 ASSFRGGTEAF
16 NA TRBJ2-5 TRBV4-1 ASSQEESLAGGGGTQY
13 NA TRBJ2-1 TRBV7-7 ASSLGTGVYNEQF
15 NA TRBJ2-7 TRBV4-2 ASSQDWTSGRSYEQY
12 NA TRBJ1-1 TRBV5-4 ASSLGRGALEAF
14 NA TRBJ1-6 TRBV18 ASSPRTGTGQSPLH
11 NA TRBJ2-7 TRBV2 ASSTSGSYEQY
13 NA TRBJ2-5 TRBV7-2 ASSLLWGQQETQY
13 NA TRBJ2-3 TRBV19 ASSDSGSGVDTQY
12 once TRBJ2-1 TRBV7-2 ASRRLPVDNEQF
12 NA TRBJ1-5 TRBV6-1 ASSEVLHGQPQH
10 NA TRBJ1-2 TRBV2 ASSDSLYGYT
12 NA TRBJ2-7 TRBV5-1 ASLLAPSSYEQY
13 NA TRBJ1-1 TRBV5-5 ASSLADREGTEAF
17 NA TRBJ2-3 TRBV6-2/TRBV6-3 ASSYSRRGGRGSTDTQY
13 NA TRBJ1-5 TRBV27 ASSPRGKGNQPQH
14 NA TRBJ2-2 TRBV6-2/TRBV6-3 ASSSPRDYPLRELF
13 once TRBJ1-1 TRBV7-6 ASSLVGQGGTEAF
13 NA TRBJ2-5 TRBV19 ASSIVARGVGTQY
9 NA TRBJ2-7 TRBV20-1 SARDGYEQY
13 once TRBJ2-2 TRBV7-9 ASSPSGGGTGELF
12 NA TRBJ1-5 TRBV18 ASSLGQGNQPQH
13 NA TRBJ2-6 TRBV9 ASSARGRGANVLT
13 once TRBJ2-5 TRBV7-9 ASSHGQAGMETQY